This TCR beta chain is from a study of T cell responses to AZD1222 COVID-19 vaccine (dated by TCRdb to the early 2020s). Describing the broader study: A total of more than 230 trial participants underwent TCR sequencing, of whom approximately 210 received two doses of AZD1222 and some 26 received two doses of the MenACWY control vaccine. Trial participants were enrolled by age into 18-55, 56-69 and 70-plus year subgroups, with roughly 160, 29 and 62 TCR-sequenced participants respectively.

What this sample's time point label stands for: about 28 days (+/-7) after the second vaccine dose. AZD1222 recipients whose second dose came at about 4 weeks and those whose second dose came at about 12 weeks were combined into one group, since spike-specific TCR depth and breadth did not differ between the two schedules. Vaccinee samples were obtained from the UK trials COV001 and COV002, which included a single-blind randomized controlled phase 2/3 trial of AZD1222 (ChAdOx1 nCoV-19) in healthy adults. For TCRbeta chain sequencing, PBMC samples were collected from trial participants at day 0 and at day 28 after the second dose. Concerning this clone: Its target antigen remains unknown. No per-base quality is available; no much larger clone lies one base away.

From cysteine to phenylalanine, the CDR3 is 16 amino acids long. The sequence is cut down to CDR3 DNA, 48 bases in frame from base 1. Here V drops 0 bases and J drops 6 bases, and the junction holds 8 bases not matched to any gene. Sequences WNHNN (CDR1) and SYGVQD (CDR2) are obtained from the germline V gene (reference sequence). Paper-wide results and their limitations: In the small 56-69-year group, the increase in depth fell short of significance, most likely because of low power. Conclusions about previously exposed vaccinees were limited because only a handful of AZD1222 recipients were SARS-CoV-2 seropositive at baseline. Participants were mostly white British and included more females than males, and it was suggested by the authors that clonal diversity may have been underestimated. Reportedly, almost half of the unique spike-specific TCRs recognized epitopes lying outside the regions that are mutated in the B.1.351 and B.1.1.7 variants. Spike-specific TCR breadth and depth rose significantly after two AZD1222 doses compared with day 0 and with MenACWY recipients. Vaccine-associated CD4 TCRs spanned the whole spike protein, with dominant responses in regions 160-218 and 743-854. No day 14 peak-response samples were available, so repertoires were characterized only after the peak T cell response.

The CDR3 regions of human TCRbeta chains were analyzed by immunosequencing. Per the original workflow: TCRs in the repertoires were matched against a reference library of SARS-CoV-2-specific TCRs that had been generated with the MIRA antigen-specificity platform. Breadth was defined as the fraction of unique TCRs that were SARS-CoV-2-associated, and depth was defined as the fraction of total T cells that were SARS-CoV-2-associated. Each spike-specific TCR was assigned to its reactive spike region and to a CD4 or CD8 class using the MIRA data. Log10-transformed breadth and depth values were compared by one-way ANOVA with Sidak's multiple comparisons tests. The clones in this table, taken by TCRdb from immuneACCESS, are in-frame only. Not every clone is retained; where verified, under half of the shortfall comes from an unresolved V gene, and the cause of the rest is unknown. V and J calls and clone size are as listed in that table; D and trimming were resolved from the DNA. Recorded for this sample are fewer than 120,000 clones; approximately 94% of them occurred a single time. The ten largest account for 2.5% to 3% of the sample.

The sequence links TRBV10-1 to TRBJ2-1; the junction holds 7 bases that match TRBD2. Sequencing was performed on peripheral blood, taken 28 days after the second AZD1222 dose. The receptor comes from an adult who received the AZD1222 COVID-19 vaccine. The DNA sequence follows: TGCGCCAGCAGTGAGTCGGGAGGGGCCGGCCGCAATGAGCAGTTCTTC. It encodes CASSESGGAGRNEQFF.